This T cell receptor (beta chain) is drawn from a study of shared clonotypes between healthy human individuals. General observations from the study: Relative to their counterparts shared across all four donors, non-shared clonotypes exhibited diminished generation probabilities.

Naive CD8 cells lacked CD45RO and underwent positive selection for CCR7, leaving out terminally differentiated effector memory CD45RA+ cells. All the donors were Caucasian adults who lived in Nashville, Tennessee. The sample holds one count of this clone. Its antigen is unknown. For sorted subsets, approximately 200 ng DNA per replicate equaled around 30,000 T cell genomes. Libraries were prepared by immunoSEQ multiplex PCR; TCRdb keeps only in-frame clonotypes and omits some of them. The profile shows about 2.1 million clones, about 92% of them singletons. From germline, CDR1 is MDHEN and CDR2 SYDVKM. The CDR3 covers 15 residues. J was trimmed by 5 bases and V by 5 bases; bases with no gene match: 11.

This receptor was identified in a man aged 18 to 30 in good health. Some clones in this sample may be carry-over from other donors' samples. The rearrangement links TRBV28 to TRBJ2-7; TRBD1 agrees at 8 bases. Sequencing input: naive CD8+ T cells from PBMCs. CDR3 residues: CASSLQTGAYNEQYF. As DNA, the CDR3 is TGTGCCAGCAGTCTCCAGACAGGGGCGTATAACGAGCAGTACTTC.